The source of this TCR beta chain is a study of T-cell reconstitution after alpha-beta-depleted transplantation in children. The CDR3 spans 11 residues. The germline CDR1 and CDR2 sequences are SGHRS and YFSETQ. With 7 bases clipped from V and 3 bases from J, the junction kept 0 bases outside the gene matches. There are a few counts of this clonotype. Its antigen is unidentified. Study results and limitations: Expanded graft clones, several hundred of them, were reportedly the source of alpha-beta T cells about two months after transplant.

Using unique molecular identifiers, the investigators prepared the TCRbeta library. TCRdb passed the PCR reads through MiXCR, listing each CDR3 protein once. Counted here are more than 500,000 distinct CDR3 sequences, about an eighth occurring once; the ten biggest clones make up 12% to 15%. This sequence was found in a female patient aged 2-9 years who had a stem cell transplant for aplastic anemia, so the T cells may come from the graft donor. V usage is TRBV5-1 and J usage is TRBJ2-5, with 7 bases matching TRBD2. The sequences come from PBMCs, mostly from graft donor cells, collected 180 days after TCRalphabeta/CD19-depleted stem cell transplant. The CDR3: CASGREETQYF. CDR3 coding DNA: TGCGCCAGCGGGAGGGAAGAGACCCAGTACTTC.